The rows below give T cell receptor beta chains drawn from one sample of a study of blood T cell repertoires in COVID-19. Clones were read by immunoSEQ multiplex PCR, and TCRdb kept only the in-frame ones, dropping some. The repertoire holds 200,000 or so clones, with 75% to 90% as singletons. The source material was peripheral blood. Receptors were obtained from a man aged 65 to 85 with active or convalescent COVID-19. CDR3s include the opening cysteine and the closing phenylalanine or tryptophan. The D gene is left open where the match is weak. Expanded clones get a size class; other rows say once, few or many, or leave the size out.

CDR3 length: 13
V gene: TRBV10-1
clone size: once
D gene: NA
J gene: TRBJ2-7
CDR3 DNA: TGCGCCAGCAGTGCTGGGACTTCCTACGAGCAGTACTTC
CDR3 protein: CASSAGTSYEQYF

CDR3 length: 14
V gene: TRBV27
clone size: NA
D gene: NA
J gene: TRBJ1-1
CDR3 DNA: TGTGCCAGCAGTTCCGGCAGGGGGAACACTGAAGCTTTCTTT
CDR3 protein: CASSSGRGNTEAFF

CDR3 length: 14
V gene: TRBV5-4
clone size: once
D gene: TRBD1
J gene: TRBJ2-5
CDR3 DNA: TGTGCCAGCAGCTTGGGGGGGACAGAAGAGACCCAGTACTTC
CDR3 protein: CASSLGGTEETQYF

CDR3 length: 16
V gene: TRBV7-2
clone size: NA
D gene: TRBD2
J gene: TRBJ2-3
CDR3 DNA: TGTGCCAGCAGCTCCTCTAGCGGTTTCCGAGGAGATACGCAGTATTTT
CDR3 protein: CASSSSSGFRGDTQYF

CDR3 length: 13
V gene: TRBV6-5
clone size: NA
D gene: TRBD1
J gene: TRBJ2-2
CDR3 DNA: TGTGCCAGCAGGAAAGGGGGCCCCGGGGAGCTGTTTTTT
CDR3 protein: CASRKGGPGELFF

CDR3 length: 13
V gene: TRBV10-2
clone size: NA
D gene: NA
J gene: TRBJ1-6
CDR3 DNA: TGCGCCAGCAGTGAGCAGGGAAACTCACCCCTCCACTTT
CDR3 protein: CASSEQGNSPLHF

CDR3 length: 14
V gene: TRBV10-3
clone size: NA
D gene: TRBD2
J gene: TRBJ2-1
CDR3 DNA: TGTGCCACCGTAGCGGGGGGGGCTCCCAGTGAGCAGTTCTTC
CDR3 protein: CATVAGGAPSEQFF

CDR3 length: 15
V gene: TRBV15
clone size: NA
D gene: NA
J gene: TRBJ1-1
CDR3 DNA: TGTGCCACCAGCCCAACTCCGATAACAGTCTCCGAAGCTTTCTTT
CDR3 protein: CATSPTPITVSEAFF

CDR3 length: 13
V gene: TRBV7-9
clone size: NA
D gene: NA
J gene: TRBJ1-6
CDR3 DNA: TGTGCCAGCAGCTTAGAGATGGTCGGACCCCTCCACTTT
CDR3 protein: CASSLEMVGPLHF

CDR3 length: 16
V gene: TRBV5-5
clone size: NA
D gene: TRBD2
J gene: TRBJ2-5
CDR3 DNA: TGTGCCAGCAGCACCCTAGCGGGGGGTAGGGGAGAGACCCAGTACTTC
CDR3 protein: CASSTLAGGRGETQYF

CDR3 length: 21
V gene: TRBV4-2
clone size: NA
D gene: NA
J gene: TRBJ2-7
CDR3 DNA: TGTGCCAGCAGCCCCGGGATCGGTAGCGGCCGCACCGCTTCGCTTTACTACGAGCAGTACTTC
CDR3 protein: CASSPGIGSGRTASLYYEQYF

CDR3 length: 15
V gene: TRBV7-2
clone size: once
D gene: NA
J gene: TRBJ2-2
CDR3 DNA: TGTGCCAGCAGACCCCAGGGGCACAACACCGGGGAGCTGTTTTTT
CDR3 protein: CASRPQGHNTGELFF

CDR3 length: 15
V gene: TRBV5-6
clone size: NA
D gene: NA
J gene: TRBJ2-1
CDR3 DNA: TGTGCCAGCAGCTTCGGAGACAGGAGTTACAATGAGCAGTTCTTC
CDR3 protein: CASSFGDRSYNEQFF

CDR3 length: 13
V gene: TRBV7-9
clone size: NA
D gene: NA
J gene: TRBJ1-2
CDR3 DNA: TGTGCCAGCAGCCCGAACAGGGTTTGGGGCTACACCTTC
CDR3 protein: CASSPNRVWGYTF

CDR3 length: 17
V gene: TRBV19
clone size: NA
D gene: TRBD1
J gene: TRBJ1-1
CDR3 DNA: TGTGCCAGTAGTATACCCCCCGGACAGGTCGGTGGCACTGAAGCTTTCTTT
CDR3 protein: CASSIPPGQVGGTEAFF

CDR3 length: 16
V gene: TRBV11-3
clone size: NA
D gene: NA
J gene: TRBJ2-5
CDR3 DNA: TGTGCCAGCAGCTATTTTGGCGGGGGCCCTAGGGAGACCCAGTACTTC
CDR3 protein: CASSYFGGGPRETQYF

CDR3 length: 16
V gene: TRBV13
clone size: NA
D gene: TRBD1
J gene: TRBJ1-2
CDR3 DNA: TGTGCCAGCAGCTTGGGACAGGGGGCTTCGAGCTATGGCTACACCTTC
CDR3 protein: CASSLGQGASSYGYTF

CDR3 length: 16
V gene: TRBV5-4
clone size: NA
D gene: TRBD1
J gene: TRBJ2-1
CDR3 DNA: TGTGCCAGCAGCTCATTGACAGGGGTCAACTACAATGAGCAGTTCTTC
CDR3 protein: CASSSLTGVNYNEQFF

CDR3 length: 15
V gene: TRBV5-4
clone size: NA
D gene: TRBD2
J gene: TRBJ2-5
CDR3 DNA: TGTGCCAGCAGCACCCGACTAGCGGGAGGAGAGACCCAGTACTTC
CDR3 protein: CASSTRLAGGETQYF

CDR3 length: 15
V gene: TRBV28
clone size: once
D gene: NA
J gene: TRBJ1-4
CDR3 DNA: TGTGCCAGCAGTTTACAGGGGTTGGCCAATGAAAAACTGTTTTTT
CDR3 protein: CASSLQGLANEKLFF

CDR3 length: 15
V gene: TRBV27
clone size: NA
D gene: TRBD1
J gene: TRBJ2-1
CDR3 DNA: TGTGCCAGCAGCCAACAATGGACAGGGGCCGGTGAGCAGTTCTTC
CDR3 protein: CASSQQWTGAGEQFF

CDR3 length: 16
V gene: TRBV5-1
clone size: NA
D gene: TRBD1
J gene: TRBJ1-1
CDR3 DNA: TGCGCCAGCAGCTCTGGGACAGGGAACATGAACACTGAAGCTTTCTTT
CDR3 protein: CASSSGTGNMNTEAFF

CDR3 length: 13
V gene: TRBV7-2
clone size: NA
D gene: NA
J gene: TRBJ1-6
CDR3 DNA: TGTGCCAGCAGTGACAGTGCTAATTCACCCCTCCACTTT
CDR3 protein: CASSDSANSPLHF

CDR3 length: 16
V gene: TRBV14
clone size: NA
D gene: NA
J gene: TRBJ1-1
CDR3 DNA: TGTGCCAGCAGTCCCATAGGGGTGACCGCGAACACTGAAGCTTTCTTT
CDR3 protein: CASSPIGVTANTEAFF

CDR3 length: 17
V gene: TRBV9
clone size: NA
D gene: TRBD2
J gene: TRBJ2-1
CDR3 DNA: TGTGCCAGCAGCGTAGTGCCTAGCGGGAGGGGTTCTCATGAGCAGTTCTTC
CDR3 protein: CASSVVPSGRGSHEQFF

CDR3 length: 14
V gene: TRBV28
clone size: NA
D gene: TRBD1
J gene: TRBJ1-1
CDR3 DNA: TGTGCCAGCAGTTTAGGACAGGGGAACACTGAAGCTTTCTTT
CDR3 protein: CASSLGQGNTEAFF

CDR3 length: 14
V gene: TRBV6-5
clone size: NA
D gene: TRBD2
J gene: TRBJ2-3
CDR3 DNA: TGTGCCATCCAACCGGGACTACACACAGATACGCAGTATTTT
CDR3 protein: CAIQPGLHTDTQYF

CDR3 length: 9
V gene: TRBV20-1
clone size: NA
D gene: NA
J gene: TRBJ2-7
CDR3 DNA: TGCAGTGCCGCCTACGAGCAGTACTTC
CDR3 protein: CSAAYEQYF

CDR3 length: 17
V gene: TRBV4-3
clone size: NA
D gene: TRBD2
J gene: TRBJ2-4
CDR3 DNA: TGCGCCAGCAGCCAAGATGGGGTAGCGGGAGTTAGAAACATTCAGTACTTC
CDR3 protein: CASSQDGVAGVRNIQYF

CDR3 length: 13
V gene: TRBV6-5
clone size: NA
D gene: NA
J gene: TRBJ1-1
CDR3 DNA: TGTGCCAGCAACAACGGGGGGAACACTGAAGCTTTCTTT
CDR3 protein: CASNNGGNTEAFF

CDR3 length: 11
V gene: TRBV12-3/TRBV12-4
clone size: once
D gene: NA
J gene: TRBJ2-2
CDR3 DNA: TGTGCCAGCAGTTTCTATGGGGAGCTGTTTTTT
CDR3 protein: CASSFYGELFF

CDR3 length: 15
V gene: TRBV28
clone size: once
D gene: NA
J gene: TRBJ1-2
CDR3 DNA: TGTGCCAGCAGTCTCTTCGGGAGAAACCTCTATGGCTACACCTTC
CDR3 protein: CASSLFGRNLYGYTF

CDR3 length: 17
V gene: TRBV4-2
clone size: NA
D gene: TRBD2
J gene: TRBJ2-2
CDR3 DNA: TGTGCCAGCAGCCAAGGGGGCGGGAGTACGAACACCGGGGAGCTGTTTTTT
CDR3 protein: CASSQGGGSTNTGELFF

CDR3 length: 15
V gene: TRBV5-5
clone size: NA
D gene: TRBD2
J gene: TRBJ2-2
CDR3 DNA: TGTGCCAGCAGCTTGATTAGCGGGACTACCGGGGAGCTGTTTTTT
CDR3 protein: CASSLISGTTGELFF

CDR3 length: 14
V gene: TRBV7-8
clone size: few
D gene: NA
J gene: TRBJ2-5
CDR3 DNA: TGTGCCAGCAGCTTAACTCGAGGATATGAGACCCAGTACTTC
CDR3 protein: CASSLTRGYETQYF

CDR3 length: 15
V gene: TRBV5-4
clone size: NA
D gene: TRBD1
J gene: TRBJ2-7
CDR3 DNA: TGTGCCAGCAGCCATCGGGACAGCATCTCCTACGAGCAGTACTTC
CDR3 protein: CASSHRDSISYEQYF

CDR3 length: 15
V gene: TRBV28
clone size: NA
D gene: TRBD2
J gene: TRBJ2-7
CDR3 DNA: TGTGCCAGCAGTTTGTTAGCGGGAGGGTCCTACGAGCAGTACTTC
CDR3 protein: CASSLLAGGSYEQYF

CDR3 length: 14
V gene: TRBV6-5
clone size: NA
D gene: TRBD1
J gene: TRBJ1-5
CDR3 DNA: TGTGCCAGCAACCCGGGACAGGGATATCAGCCCCAGCATTTT
CDR3 protein: CASNPGQGYQPQHF

CDR3 length: 24
V gene: TRBV4-2
clone size: once
D gene: TRBD1
J gene: TRBJ2-7
CDR3 DNA: TGTGCCAGCAGCCAGATTTCCGGGACAGGGGAATGGGGTAGGGTCGGTTCTCGGAACTACGAGCAGTACTTC
CDR3 protein: CASSQISGTGEWGRVGSRNYEQYF

CDR3 length: 14
V gene: TRBV28
clone size: once
D gene: NA
J gene: TRBJ1-1
CDR3 DNA: TGTGCCAGCAGTTTTCGTAGACAGGATCGGGAAGCTTTCTTT
CDR3 protein: CASSFRRQDREAFF

CDR3 length: 16
V gene: TRBV30
clone size: NA
D gene: NA
J gene: TRBJ1-1
CDR3 DNA: TGTGCCTGGTCCAGGACGAGGACAAATATGAACACTGAAGCTTTCTTT
CDR3 protein: CAWSRTRTNMNTEAFF

CDR3 length: 15
V gene: TRBV30
clone size: once
D gene: NA
J gene: TRBJ2-5
CDR3 DNA: TGTGCCTGGAATGTTCACAGCCCGAAACGGGAGACCCAGTACTTC
CDR3 protein: CAWNVHSPKRETQYF

CDR3 length: 12
V gene: TRBV19
clone size: NA
D gene: NA
J gene: TRBJ1-2
CDR3 DNA: TGTGCCAGTAGTATTCTCCAGGGCGGCTACACCTTC
CDR3 protein: CASSILQGGYTF

CDR3 length: 12
V gene: TRBV28
clone size: NA
D gene: NA
J gene: TRBJ1-2
CDR3 DNA: TGTGCCAGCAGCTGGCTCAACTATGGCTACACCTTC
CDR3 protein: CASSWLNYGYTF

CDR3 length: 14
V gene: TRBV30
clone size: NA
D gene: TRBD1
J gene: TRBJ1-2
CDR3 DNA: TGTGCCTGGAGTCTGACAGGGGGCTTAGGGGGCTACACCTTC
CDR3 protein: CAWSLTGGLGGYTF

CDR3 length: 12
V gene: TRBV12-3/TRBV12-4
clone size: NA
D gene: NA
J gene: TRBJ2-5
CDR3 DNA: TGTGCCAGCAGTTTAGTTTCAGTGGCCCAGTACTTC
CDR3 protein: CASSLVSVAQYF

CDR3 length: 15
V gene: TRBV28
clone size: NA
D gene: NA
J gene: TRBJ2-4
CDR3 DNA: TGTGCCAGCAGTTTGGGGGACATGGTCGGGAACATTCAGTACTTC
CDR3 protein: CASSLGDMVGNIQYF

CDR3 length: 17
V gene: TRBV18
clone size: NA
D gene: TRBD2
J gene: TRBJ2-2
CDR3 DNA: TGTGCCAGCTCACCCGACCTGGTAGCGGGAGTTACCGGGGAGCTGTTTTTT
CDR3 protein: CASSPDLVAGVTGELFF

CDR3 length: 17
V gene: TRBV15
clone size: few
D gene: NA
J gene: TRBJ2-5
CDR3 DNA: TGTGCCACCAGCAGTGAGATCCGGGGTGTCGCGTCCGAGACCCAGTACTTC
CDR3 protein: CATSSEIRGVASETQYF

CDR3 length: 13
V gene: TRBV7-2
clone size: once
D gene: NA
J gene: TRBJ2-7
CDR3 DNA: TGTGCCAGCAGCTGGGAGGAGCGGTACGAGCAGTACTTC
CDR3 protein: CASSWEERYEQYF

CDR3 length: 15
V gene: TRBV3-1/TRBV3-2
clone size: NA
D gene: NA
J gene: TRBJ2-7
CDR3 DNA: TGTGCCAGCAGCCAAGCGGGCCTACAGGAGTACGAGCAGTACTTC
CDR3 protein: CASSQAGLQEYEQYF

CDR3 length: 13
V gene: TRBV19
clone size: NA
D gene: NA
J gene: TRBJ1-5
CDR3 DNA: TGTGCCAGTTCCGACTATAGCAATCAGCCCCAGCATTTT
CDR3 protein: CASSDYSNQPQHF

CDR3 length: 16
V gene: TRBV6-1
clone size: NA
D gene: TRBD1
J gene: TRBJ2-1
CDR3 DNA: TGTGCCAGCAGTGAATTGTGGACAGGGGGGAGAAATGAGCAGTTCTTC
CDR3 protein: CASSELWTGGRNEQFF

CDR3 length: 12
V gene: TRBV28
clone size: NA
D gene: NA
J gene: TRBJ2-7
CDR3 DNA: TGTGCCAGCAGTTTGACGGGGAAGGAGCAGTACTTC
CDR3 protein: CASSLTGKEQYF